Listed below are T cell receptor beta chains from one sample, sequenced in a study of blood T cell repertoires in COVID-19. TCRdb's copy holds only in-frame clones and misses some; the assay was immunoSEQ multiplex PCR. The sample carries 88,000 or so clones, about 88% recorded once. Sequencing input: peripheral blood. The receptors were gathered from a man between 60 and 70 years old with acute or convalescent COVID-19. CDR3s include the opening cysteine and the closing phenylalanine or tryptophan. A D gene is named only where the DNA matches it firmly. Clone size appears in some rows only: once, few, many, or a class for an expanded clone.

CDR3: CASSDSGGVNQPQHF
length: 15
J: TRBJ1-5
size: -
D: -
V: TRBV25-1

CDR3: CASSLRGATPLHF
length: 13
J: TRBJ1-6
size: once
D: -
V: TRBV27

CDR3: CASSLGVGYTF
length: 11
J: TRBJ1-2
size: -
D: -
V: TRBV4-1

CDR3: CAWSYDRRNTGELFF
length: 15
J: TRBJ2-2
size: -
D: -
V: TRBV30

CDR3: CASSLGGLDNEQFF
length: 14
J: TRBJ2-1
size: -
D: TRBD2
V: TRBV5-4

CDR3: CASRKGGVNTGELFF
length: 15
J: TRBJ2-2
size: -
D: -
V: TRBV6-5

CDR3: CASSPSDRGLLYGYTF
length: 16
J: TRBJ1-2
size: -
D: TRBD1
V: TRBV9

CDR3: CASSETGGADTQYF
length: 14
J: TRBJ2-3
size: -
D: TRBD1
V: TRBV6-6

CDR3: CASSLGMSATKGSDTQYF
length: 18
J: TRBJ2-3
size: -
D: -
V: TRBV7-7

CDR3: CASSLLGVSNQPQHF
length: 15
J: TRBJ1-5
size: -
D: -
V: TRBV28

CDR3: CASSRGQGGEQYF
length: 13
J: TRBJ2-7
size: -
D: TRBD1
V: TRBV5-1

CDR3: CASSRVPPGLAGGHHEQYF
length: 19
J: TRBJ2-7
size: -
D: TRBD2
V: TRBV5-1

CDR3: CAITFPGAGELFF
length: 13
J: TRBJ2-2
size: -
D: -
V: TRBV10-3

CDR3: CASSIGKGGEKLFF
length: 14
J: TRBJ1-4
size: -
D: -
V: TRBV19

CDR3: CASTRDRANTGELFF
length: 15
J: TRBJ2-2
size: -
D: TRBD1
V: TRBV5-1

CDR3: CASSSYRGLNEKLFF
length: 15
J: TRBJ1-4
size: -
D: TRBD1
V: TRBV14

CDR3: CASSQALGQNGYTF
length: 14
J: TRBJ1-2
size: -
D: -
V: TRBV3-1/TRBV3-2

CDR3: CASSPRGTSGRGTKTETQYF
length: 20
J: TRBJ2-5
size: -
D: TRBD2
V: TRBV27

CDR3: CASSPHGLDDEQYF
length: 14
J: TRBJ2-7
size: -
D: TRBD2
V: TRBV7-9

CDR3: CSASLGGPGRGQYF
length: 14
J: TRBJ2-7
size: -
D: -
V: TRBV20-1

CDR3: CASSLSQTGGTEAFF
length: 15
J: TRBJ1-1
size: -
D: TRBD1
V: TRBV7-2

CDR3: CASSLEGGEGETQYF
length: 15
J: TRBJ2-5
size: -
D: TRBD2
V: TRBV6-5

CDR3: CASSFRDSLDTQYF
length: 14
J: TRBJ2-3
size: -
D: TRBD1
V: TRBV28

CDR3: CASSLMGPTSGTSSYNEQFF
length: 20
J: TRBJ2-1
size: -
D: TRBD2
V: TRBV5-1

CDR3: CASSKSAGTVGEQFF
length: 15
J: TRBJ2-1
size: -
D: TRBD1
V: TRBV6-2/TRBV6-3

CDR3: CASRLAGGANTQYF
length: 14
J: TRBJ2-3
size: -
D: TRBD2
V: TRBV6-2/TRBV6-3

CDR3: CASSSSGTLTGELFF
length: 15
J: TRBJ2-2
size: -
D: -
V: TRBV6-5

CDR3: CASSQDIRVDRGFQETQYF
length: 19
J: TRBJ2-5
size: -
D: -
V: TRBV4-3

CDR3: CASSLAGAGEKLFF
length: 14
J: TRBJ1-4
size: -
D: -
V: TRBV7-9

CDR3: CASSEYRGDRETQYF
length: 15
J: TRBJ2-5
size: -
D: TRBD1
V: TRBV10-1

CDR3: CASSPLAGGPANTGELFF
length: 18
J: TRBJ2-2
size: -
D: TRBD2
V: TRBV18

CDR3: CAWSSSGNTGELFF
length: 14
J: TRBJ2-2
size: -
D: -
V: TRBV30

CDR3: CASYPTLQGAGWETQYF
length: 17
J: TRBJ2-5
size: -
D: TRBD1
V: TRBV27

CDR3: CASSSDWVNQPQHF
length: 14
J: TRBJ1-5
size: -
D: -
V: TRBV6-5

CDR3: CASSQGNVVGTQYF
length: 14
J: TRBJ2-5
size: few
D: -
V: TRBV3-1/TRBV3-2

CDR3: CASSITTGRDTQYF
length: 14
J: TRBJ2-3
size: -
D: -
V: TRBV3-1/TRBV3-2

CDR3: CASSLEAGGSYNEQFF
length: 16
J: TRBJ2-1
size: -
D: TRBD2
V: TRBV5-1

CDR3: CASSYRRGRAYEQYF
length: 15
J: TRBJ2-7
size: -
D: -
V: TRBV6-2/TRBV6-3

CDR3: CASSQASVTAGNYGYTF
length: 17
J: TRBJ1-2
size: -
D: -
V: TRBV4-1

CDR3: CASSKRGSEKLFF
length: 13
J: TRBJ1-4
size: -
D: -
V: TRBV19

CDR3: CAWADRTDTEAFF
length: 13
J: TRBJ1-1
size: -
D: TRBD1
V: TRBV30

CDR3: CASKRRTTNEKLFF
length: 14
J: TRBJ1-4
size: -
D: -
V: TRBV2

CDR3: CASSQAAASPHEQYF
length: 15
J: TRBJ2-7
size: -
D: -
V: TRBV4-3

CDR3: CASTTGGEAFF
length: 11
J: TRBJ1-1
size: -
D: -
V: TRBV6-5

CDR3: CASSLPGGGELFF
length: 13
J: TRBJ2-2
size: few
D: TRBD2
V: TRBV7-8

CDR3: CASSLGWRDSPLHF
length: 14
J: TRBJ1-6
size: -
D: -
V: TRBV7-6

CDR3: CATSSGRGANYEQYF
length: 15
J: TRBJ2-7
size: -
D: -
V: TRBV15

CDR3: CASSETAGNTIYF
length: 13
J: TRBJ1-3
size: -
D: -
V: TRBV6-2/TRBV6-3

CDR3: CASSLERGGTEAFF
length: 14
J: TRBJ1-1
size: -
D: -
V: TRBV5-4

CDR3: CASSPDGTSGTDTQYF
length: 16
J: TRBJ2-3
size: -
D: TRBD2
V: TRBV5-1

CDR3: CAAQSANEKLFF
length: 12
J: TRBJ1-4
size: -
D: -
V: TRBV19

CDR3: CASSGAGTVWEQFF
length: 14
J: TRBJ2-1
size: -
D: -
V: TRBV27

CDR3: CASSSVQGMNTEAFF
length: 15
J: TRBJ1-1
size: once
D: -
V: TRBV5-1